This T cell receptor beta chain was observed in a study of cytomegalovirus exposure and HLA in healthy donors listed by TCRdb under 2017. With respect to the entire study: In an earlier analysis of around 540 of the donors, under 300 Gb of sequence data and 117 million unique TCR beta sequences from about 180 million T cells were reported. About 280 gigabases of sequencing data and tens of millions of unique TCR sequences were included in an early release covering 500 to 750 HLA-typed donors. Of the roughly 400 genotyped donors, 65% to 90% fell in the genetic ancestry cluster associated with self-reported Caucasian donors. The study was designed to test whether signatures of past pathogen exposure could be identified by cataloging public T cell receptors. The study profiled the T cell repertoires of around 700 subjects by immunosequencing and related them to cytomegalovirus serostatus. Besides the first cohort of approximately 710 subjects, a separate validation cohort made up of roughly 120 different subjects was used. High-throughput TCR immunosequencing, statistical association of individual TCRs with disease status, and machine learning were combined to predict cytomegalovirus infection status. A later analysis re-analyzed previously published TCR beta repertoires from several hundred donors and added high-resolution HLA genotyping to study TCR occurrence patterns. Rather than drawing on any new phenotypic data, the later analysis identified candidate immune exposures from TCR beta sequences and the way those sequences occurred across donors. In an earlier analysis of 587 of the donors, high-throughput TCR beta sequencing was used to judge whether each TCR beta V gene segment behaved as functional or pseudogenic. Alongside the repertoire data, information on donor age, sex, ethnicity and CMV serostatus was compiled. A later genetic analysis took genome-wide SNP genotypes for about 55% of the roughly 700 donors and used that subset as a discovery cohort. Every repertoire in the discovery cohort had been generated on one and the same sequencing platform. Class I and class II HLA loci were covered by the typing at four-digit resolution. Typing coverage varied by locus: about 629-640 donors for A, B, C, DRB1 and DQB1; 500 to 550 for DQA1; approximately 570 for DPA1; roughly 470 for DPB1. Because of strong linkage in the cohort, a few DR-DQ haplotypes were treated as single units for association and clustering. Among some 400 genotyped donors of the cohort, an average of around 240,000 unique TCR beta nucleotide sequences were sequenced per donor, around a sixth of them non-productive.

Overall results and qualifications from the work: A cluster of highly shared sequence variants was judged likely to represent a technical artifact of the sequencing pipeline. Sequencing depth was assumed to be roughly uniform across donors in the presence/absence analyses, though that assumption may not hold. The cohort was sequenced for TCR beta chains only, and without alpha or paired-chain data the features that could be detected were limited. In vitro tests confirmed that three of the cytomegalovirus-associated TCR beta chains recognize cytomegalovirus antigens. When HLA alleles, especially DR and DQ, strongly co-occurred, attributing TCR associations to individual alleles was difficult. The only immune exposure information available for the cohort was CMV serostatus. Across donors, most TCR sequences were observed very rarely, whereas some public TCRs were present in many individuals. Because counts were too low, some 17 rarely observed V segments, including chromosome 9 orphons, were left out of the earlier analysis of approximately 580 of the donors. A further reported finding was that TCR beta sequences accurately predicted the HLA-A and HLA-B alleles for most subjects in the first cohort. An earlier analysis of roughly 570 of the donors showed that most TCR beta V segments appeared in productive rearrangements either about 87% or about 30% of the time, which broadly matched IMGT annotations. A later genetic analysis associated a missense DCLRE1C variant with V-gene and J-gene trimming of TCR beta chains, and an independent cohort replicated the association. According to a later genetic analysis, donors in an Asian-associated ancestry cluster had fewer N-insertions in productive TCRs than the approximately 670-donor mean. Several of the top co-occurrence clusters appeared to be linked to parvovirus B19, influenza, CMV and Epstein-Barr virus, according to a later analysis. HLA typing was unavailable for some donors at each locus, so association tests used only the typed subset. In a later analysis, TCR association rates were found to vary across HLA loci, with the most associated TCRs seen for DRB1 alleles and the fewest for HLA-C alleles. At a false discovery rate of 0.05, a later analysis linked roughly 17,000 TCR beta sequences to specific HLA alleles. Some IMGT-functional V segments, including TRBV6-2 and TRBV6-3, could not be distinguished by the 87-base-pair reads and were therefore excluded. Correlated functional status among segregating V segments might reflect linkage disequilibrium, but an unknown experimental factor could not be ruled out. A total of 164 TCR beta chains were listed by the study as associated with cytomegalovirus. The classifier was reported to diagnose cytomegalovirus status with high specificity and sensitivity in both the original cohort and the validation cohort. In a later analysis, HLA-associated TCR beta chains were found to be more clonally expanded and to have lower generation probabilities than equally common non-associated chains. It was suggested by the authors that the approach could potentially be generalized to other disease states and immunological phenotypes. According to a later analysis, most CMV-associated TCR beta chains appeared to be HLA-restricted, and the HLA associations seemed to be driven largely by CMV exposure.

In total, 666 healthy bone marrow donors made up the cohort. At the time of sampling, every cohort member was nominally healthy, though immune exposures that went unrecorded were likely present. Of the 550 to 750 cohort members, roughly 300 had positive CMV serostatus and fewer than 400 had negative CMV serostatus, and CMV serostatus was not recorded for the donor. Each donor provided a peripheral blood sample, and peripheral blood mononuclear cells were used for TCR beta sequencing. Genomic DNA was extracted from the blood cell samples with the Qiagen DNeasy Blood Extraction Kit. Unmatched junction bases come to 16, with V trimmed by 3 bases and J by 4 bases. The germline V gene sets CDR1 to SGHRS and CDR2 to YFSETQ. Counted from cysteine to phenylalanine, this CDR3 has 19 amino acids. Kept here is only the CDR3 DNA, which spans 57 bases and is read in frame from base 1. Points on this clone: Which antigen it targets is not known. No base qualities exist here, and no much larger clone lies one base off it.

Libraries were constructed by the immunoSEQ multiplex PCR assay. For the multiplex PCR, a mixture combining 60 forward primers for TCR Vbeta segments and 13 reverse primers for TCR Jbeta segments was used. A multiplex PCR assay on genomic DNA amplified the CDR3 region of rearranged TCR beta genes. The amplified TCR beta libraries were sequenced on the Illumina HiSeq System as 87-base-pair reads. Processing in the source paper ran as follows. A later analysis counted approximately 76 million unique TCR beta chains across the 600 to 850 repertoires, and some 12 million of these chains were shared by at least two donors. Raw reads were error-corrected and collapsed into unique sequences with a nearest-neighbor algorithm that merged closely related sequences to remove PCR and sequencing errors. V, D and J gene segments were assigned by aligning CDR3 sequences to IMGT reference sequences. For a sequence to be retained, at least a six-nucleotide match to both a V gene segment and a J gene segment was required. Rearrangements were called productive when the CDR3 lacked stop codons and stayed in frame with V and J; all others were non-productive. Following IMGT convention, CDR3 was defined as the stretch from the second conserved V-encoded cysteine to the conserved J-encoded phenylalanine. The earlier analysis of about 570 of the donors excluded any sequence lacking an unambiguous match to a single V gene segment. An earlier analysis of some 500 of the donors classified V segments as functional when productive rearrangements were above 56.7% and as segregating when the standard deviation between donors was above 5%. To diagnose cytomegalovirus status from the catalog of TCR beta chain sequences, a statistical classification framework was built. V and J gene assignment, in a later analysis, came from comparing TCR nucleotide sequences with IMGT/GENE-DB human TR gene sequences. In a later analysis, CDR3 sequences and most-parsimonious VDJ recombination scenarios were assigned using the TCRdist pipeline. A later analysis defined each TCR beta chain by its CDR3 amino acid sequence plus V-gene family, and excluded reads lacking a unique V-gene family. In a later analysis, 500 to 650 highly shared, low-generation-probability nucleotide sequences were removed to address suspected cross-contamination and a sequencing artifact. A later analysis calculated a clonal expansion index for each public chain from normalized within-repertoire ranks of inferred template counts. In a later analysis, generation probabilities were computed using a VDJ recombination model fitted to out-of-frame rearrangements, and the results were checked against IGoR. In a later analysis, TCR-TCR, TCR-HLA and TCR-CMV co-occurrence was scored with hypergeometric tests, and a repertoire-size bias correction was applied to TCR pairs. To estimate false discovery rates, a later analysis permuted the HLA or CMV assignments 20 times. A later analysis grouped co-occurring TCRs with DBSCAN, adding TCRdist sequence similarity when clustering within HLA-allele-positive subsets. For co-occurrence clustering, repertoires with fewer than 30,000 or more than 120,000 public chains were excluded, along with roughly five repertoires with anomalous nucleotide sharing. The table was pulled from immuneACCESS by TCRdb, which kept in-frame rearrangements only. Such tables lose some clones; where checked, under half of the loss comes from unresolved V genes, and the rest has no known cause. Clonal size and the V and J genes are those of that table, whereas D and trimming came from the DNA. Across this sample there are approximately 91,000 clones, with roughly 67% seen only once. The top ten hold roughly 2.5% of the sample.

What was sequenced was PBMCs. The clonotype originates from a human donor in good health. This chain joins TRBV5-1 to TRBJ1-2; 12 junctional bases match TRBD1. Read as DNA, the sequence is TGCGCCAGCAGCTCGCGAACCGGGACAGGGGGCACTCCTGGCTATGGCTACACCTTC. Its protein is CASSSRTGTGGTPGYGYTF.